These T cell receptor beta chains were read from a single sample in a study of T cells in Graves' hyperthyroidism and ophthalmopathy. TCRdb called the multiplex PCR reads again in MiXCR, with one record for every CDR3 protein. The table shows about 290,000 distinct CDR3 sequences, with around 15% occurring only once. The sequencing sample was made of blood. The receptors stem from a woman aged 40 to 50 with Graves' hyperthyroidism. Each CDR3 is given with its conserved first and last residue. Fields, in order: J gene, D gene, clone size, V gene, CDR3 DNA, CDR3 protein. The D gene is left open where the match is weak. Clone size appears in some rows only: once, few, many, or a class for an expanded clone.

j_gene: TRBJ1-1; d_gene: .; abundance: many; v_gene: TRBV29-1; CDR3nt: TGCAGCGTTGAGGACAGGAACACTGAAGCTTTCTTT; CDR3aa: CSVEDRNTEAFF
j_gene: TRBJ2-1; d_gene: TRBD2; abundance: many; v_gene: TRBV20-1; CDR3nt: TGCAGTGCTTCTCCGGGACTATTGTACAATGAGCAGTTCTTC; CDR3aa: CSASPGLLYNEQFF
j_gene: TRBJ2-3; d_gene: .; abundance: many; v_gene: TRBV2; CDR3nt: TGTGCCAGCAGTCAACAGGCTTTCACAGATACGCAGTATTTT; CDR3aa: CASSQQAFTDTQYF
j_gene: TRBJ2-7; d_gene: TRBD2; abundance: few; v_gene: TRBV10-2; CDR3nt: TGCGCCAGCAGTGAAGCGGGGGGTTACGGCGAGCAGTACTTC; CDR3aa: CASSEAGGYGEQYF
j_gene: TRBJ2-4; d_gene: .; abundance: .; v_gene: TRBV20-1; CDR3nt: TGCAGTGCTAGAGATTCGGGGTTAGCGCTCGGAAACATTCAGTACTTC; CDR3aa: CSARDSGLALGNIQYF
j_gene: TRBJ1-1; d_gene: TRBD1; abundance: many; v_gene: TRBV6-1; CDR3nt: TGTGCCAGCAGTGAAGACGGGACAGGGAACACTGAAGCTTTCTTT; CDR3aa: CASSEDGTGNTEAFF
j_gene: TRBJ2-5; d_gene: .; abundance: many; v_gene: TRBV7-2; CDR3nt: TGTGCCAGCAGCCGGGACATCCGGGCAGAGACCCAGTACTTC; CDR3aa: CASSRDIRAETQYF
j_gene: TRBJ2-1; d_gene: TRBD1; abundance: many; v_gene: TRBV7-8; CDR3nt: TGTGCCAGCAGCTTCAAAAGGACAGGGCGCAATGAGCAGTTCTTC; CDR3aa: CASSFKRTGRNEQFF
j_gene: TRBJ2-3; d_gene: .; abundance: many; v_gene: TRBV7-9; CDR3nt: TGTGCCAGCAGCTCCGCTACGACGGCAGATACGCAGTATTTT; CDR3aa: CASSSATTADTQYF
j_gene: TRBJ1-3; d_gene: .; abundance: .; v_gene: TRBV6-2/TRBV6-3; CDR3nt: TGTGCCAGCACGGGGGTCTCTGGAAACACCATATATTTT; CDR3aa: CASTGVSGNTIYF
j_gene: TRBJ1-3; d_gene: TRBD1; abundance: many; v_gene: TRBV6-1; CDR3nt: TGTGCCAGCAGTTTACTTGGACAGGCCCTCTCTGGAAACACCATATATTTT; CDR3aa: CASSLLGQALSGNTIYF
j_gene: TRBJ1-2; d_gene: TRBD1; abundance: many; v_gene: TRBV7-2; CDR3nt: TGTGCCAGCAGCTTCCGACAGGGACATAACTATGGCTACACCTTC; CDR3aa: CASSFRQGHNYGYTF
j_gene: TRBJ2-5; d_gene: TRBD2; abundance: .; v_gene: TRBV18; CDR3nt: TGTGCCAGCTCACCAGGGTTGACTAGCGGGAGCGGAGAGACCCAGTACTTC; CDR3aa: CASSPGLTSGSGETQYF
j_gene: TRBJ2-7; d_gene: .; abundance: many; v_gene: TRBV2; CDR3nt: TGTGCCAGCAGTGAAACCGAGGGAATATACGAGCAGTACTTC; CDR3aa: CASSETEGIYEQYF
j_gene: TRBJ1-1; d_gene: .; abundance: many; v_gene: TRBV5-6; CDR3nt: TGTGCCAGCAGCTTGGATGGCTTTGAAGCTTTCTTT; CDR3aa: CASSLDGFEAFF
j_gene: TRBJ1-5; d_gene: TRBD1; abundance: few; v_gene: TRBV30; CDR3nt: TGTGCCTGGGCGGACCTCGGGACAGGGAATCAGCCCCAGCATTTT; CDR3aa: CAWADLGTGNQPQHF
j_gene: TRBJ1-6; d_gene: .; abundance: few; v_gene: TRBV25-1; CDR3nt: TGTGCCAGCAGTCCTCCTGGGACATATCTTGGTTCACCCCTCCACTTT; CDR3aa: CASSPPGTYLGSPLHF
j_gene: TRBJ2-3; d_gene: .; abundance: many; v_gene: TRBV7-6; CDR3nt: TGTGCCAGCAGCATAGCGTGGTCGAGCACAGATACGCAGTATTTT; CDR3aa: CASSIAWSSTDTQYF